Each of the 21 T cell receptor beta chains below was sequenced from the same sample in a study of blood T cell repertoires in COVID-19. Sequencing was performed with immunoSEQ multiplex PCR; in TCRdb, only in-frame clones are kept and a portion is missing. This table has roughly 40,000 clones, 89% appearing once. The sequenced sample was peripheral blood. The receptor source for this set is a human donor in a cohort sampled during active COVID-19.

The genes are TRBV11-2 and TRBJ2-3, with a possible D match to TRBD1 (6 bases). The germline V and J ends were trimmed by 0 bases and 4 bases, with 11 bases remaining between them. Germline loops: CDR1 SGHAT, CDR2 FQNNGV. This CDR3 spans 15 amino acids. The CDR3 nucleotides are TGTGCCAGCAGCTTAGACCGCAGGGGCGCAGATACGCAGTATTTT. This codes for CASSLDRRGADTQYF.

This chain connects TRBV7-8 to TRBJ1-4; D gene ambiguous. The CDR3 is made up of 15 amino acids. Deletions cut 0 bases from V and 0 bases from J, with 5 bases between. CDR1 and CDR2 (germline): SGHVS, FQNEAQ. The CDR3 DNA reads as TGTGCCAGCAGCTTAGCACATACAACTAATGAAAAACTGTTTTTT. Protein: CASSLAHTTNEKLFF.

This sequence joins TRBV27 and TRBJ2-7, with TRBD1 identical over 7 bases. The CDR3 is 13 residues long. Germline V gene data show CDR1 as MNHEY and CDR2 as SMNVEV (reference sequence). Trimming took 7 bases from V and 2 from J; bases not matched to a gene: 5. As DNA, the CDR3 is TGTGCCAGCAAGAAGGGGGCGGCCTACGAGCAGTACTTC. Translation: CASKKGAAYEQYF.

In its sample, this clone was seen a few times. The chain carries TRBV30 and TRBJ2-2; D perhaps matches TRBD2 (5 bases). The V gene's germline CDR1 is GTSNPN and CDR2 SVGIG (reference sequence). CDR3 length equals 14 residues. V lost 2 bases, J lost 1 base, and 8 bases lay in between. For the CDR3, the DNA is TGTGCCTGGAGTCTACGGGGGAACACCGGGGAGCTGTTTTTT. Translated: CAWSLRGNTGELFF.

For the CDR3, the DNA is TGTGCCATCGGGCTTTGGACAGACAATGAGCAGTTCTTC. Its protein product is CAIGLWTDNEQFF. V is TRBV10-3 and J is TRBJ2-1; possible D gene TRBD1, 6 bases. The CDR3 is made up of 13 amino acids. Deletions cut 8 bases from V and 5 bases from J, with 13 bases between. Germline CDR1 reads ENHRY; CDR2 reads SYGVKD.

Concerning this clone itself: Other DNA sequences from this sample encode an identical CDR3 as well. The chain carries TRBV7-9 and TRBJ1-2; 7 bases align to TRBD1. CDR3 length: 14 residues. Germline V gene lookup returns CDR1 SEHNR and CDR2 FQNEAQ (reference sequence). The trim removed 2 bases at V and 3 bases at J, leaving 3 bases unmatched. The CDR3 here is CASSLNRGDYGYTF. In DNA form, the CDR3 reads TGTGCCAGCAGCTTAAACAGGGGAGACTATGGCTACACCTTC.

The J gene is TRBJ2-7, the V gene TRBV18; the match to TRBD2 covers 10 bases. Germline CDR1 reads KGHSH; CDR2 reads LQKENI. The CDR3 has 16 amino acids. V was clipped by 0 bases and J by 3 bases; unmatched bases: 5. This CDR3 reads CASSPPGLARGYEQYF. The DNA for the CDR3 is TGTGCCAGCTCACCACCGGGACTAGCGCGTGGCTACGAGCAGTACTTC.

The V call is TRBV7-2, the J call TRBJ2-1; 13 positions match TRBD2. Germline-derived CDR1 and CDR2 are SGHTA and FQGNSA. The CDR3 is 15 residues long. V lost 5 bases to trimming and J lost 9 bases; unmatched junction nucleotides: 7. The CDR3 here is CASSLRLAGGPEQFF. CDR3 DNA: TGTGCCAGCAGCCTTCGACTAGCGGGAGGCCCTGAGCAGTTCTTC. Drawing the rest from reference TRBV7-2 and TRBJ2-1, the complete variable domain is GAGVSQSPSNKVTEKGKDVELRCDPISGHTALYWYRQSLGQGLEFLIYFQGNSAPDKSGLPSDRFSAERTGGSVSTLTIQRTQQEDSAVYLCASSLRLAGGPEQFFGPGTRLTVL.

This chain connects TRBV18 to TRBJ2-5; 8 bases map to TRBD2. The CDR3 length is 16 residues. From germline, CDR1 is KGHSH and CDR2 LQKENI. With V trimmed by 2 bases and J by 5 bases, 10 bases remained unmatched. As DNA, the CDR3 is TGTGCCAGCTCACCATACTCCGGGACTAGAGGGGAGACCCAGTACTTC. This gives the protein CASSPYSGTRGETQYF.

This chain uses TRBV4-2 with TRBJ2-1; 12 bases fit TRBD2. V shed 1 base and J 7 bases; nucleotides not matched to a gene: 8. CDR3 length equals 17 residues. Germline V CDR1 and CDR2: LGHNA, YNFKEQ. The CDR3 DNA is TGTGCCAGCAGCCAAGCGTCTAGCGGGGGGGGTAGAAATGAGCAGTTCTTC. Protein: CASSQASSGGGRNEQFF.

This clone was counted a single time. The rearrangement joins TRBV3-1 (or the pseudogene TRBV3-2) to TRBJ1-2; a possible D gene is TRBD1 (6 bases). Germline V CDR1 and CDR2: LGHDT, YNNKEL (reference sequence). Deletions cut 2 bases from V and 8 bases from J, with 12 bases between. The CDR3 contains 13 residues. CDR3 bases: TGTGCCAGCAGCCAAACAGGGAGATCCGGCTACACCTTC. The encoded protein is CASSQTGRSGYTF.

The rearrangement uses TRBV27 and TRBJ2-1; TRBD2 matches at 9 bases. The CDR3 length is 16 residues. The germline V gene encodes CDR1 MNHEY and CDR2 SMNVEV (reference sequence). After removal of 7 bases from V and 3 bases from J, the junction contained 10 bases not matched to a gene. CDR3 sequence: CASNYAGTSSYNEQFF. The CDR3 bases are TGTGCCAGCAATTACGCCGGGACTAGCAGCTACAATGAGCAGTTCTTC.

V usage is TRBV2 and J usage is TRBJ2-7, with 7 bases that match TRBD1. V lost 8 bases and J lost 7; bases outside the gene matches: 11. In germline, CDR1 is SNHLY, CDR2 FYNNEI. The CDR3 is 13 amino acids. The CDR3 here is CASRGQTVWEQYF. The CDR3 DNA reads TGTGCCAGCCGGGGACAGACGGTGTGGGAGCAGTACTTC. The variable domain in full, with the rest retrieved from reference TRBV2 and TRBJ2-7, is EPEVTQTPSHQVTQMGQEVILRCVPISNHLYFYWYRQILGQKVEFLVSFYNNEISEKSEIFDDQFSVERPDGSNFTLKIRSTKLEDSAMYFCASRGQTVWEQYFGPGTRLTVT.

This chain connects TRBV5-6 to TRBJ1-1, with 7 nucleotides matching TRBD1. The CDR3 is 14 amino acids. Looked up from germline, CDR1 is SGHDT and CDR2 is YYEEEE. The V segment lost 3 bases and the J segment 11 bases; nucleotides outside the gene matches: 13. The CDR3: CASSSRDFGRGAFF. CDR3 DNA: TGTGCCAGCAGCTCCCGGGACTTCGGCAGGGGGGCTTTCTTT.

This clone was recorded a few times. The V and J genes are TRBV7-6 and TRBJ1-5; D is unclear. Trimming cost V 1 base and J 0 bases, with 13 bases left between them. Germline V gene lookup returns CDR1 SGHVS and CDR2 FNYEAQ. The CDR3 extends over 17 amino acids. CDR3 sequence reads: CASSLGRGQYSNQPQHF. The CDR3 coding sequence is TGTGCCAGCAGCTTAGGTCGTGGGCAGTATAGCAATCAGCCCCAGCATTTT.

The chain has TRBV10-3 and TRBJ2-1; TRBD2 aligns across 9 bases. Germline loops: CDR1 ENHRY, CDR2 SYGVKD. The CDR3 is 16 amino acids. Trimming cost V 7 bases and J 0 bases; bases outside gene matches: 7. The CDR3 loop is CAITGTSSSSYNEQFF. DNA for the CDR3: TGTGCCATCACCGGGACTAGCAGTAGCTCCTACAATGAGCAGTTCTTC.

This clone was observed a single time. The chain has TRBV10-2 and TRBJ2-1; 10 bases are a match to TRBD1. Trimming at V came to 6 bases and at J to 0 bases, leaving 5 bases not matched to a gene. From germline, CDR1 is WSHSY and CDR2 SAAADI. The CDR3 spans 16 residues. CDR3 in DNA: TGCGCCAGCAGACCGGGACAGGGGTCCTCCTACAATGAGCAGTTCTTC. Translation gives CASRPGQGSSYNEQFF.

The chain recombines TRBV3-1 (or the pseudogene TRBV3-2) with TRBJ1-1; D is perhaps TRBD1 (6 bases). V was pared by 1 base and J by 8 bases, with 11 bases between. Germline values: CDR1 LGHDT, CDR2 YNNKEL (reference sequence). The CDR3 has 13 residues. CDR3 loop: CASSQVGQTEAFF. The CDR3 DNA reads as TGTGCCAGCAGCCAAGTCGGACAGACCGAAGCTTTCTTT.

CDR3 sequence reads: CASSQQGYTEAFF. CDR3 coding DNA: TGTGCCAGCAGTCAACAGGGTTATACTGAAGCTTTCTTT. The chain couples TRBV6-5 to TRBJ1-1; D possibly corresponds to TRBD1 (6 bases). The CDR3 spans 13 residues. Germline CDR1 MNHEY, CDR2 SVGAGI. The ends were cut back, 5 bases at V and 5 bases at J, with 12 bases in the middle.

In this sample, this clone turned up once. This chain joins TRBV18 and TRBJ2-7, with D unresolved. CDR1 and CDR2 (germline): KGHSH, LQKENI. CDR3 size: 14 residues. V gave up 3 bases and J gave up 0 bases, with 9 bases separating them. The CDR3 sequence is CASSPSPASYEQYF. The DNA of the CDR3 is TGTGCCAGCTCACCTAGCCCAGCCTCCTACGAGCAGTACTTC.

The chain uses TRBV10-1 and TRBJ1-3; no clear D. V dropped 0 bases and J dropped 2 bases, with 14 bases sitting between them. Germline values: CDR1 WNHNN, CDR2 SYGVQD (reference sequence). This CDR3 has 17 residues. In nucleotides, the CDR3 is TGCGCCAGCAGTGAGTCTAGGTTCGGGGAGCCTGGAAACACCATATATTTT. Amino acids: CASSESRFGEPGNTIYF.